This T cell receptor (beta chain) was observed in a study of a mutant IDH1 vaccine in newly diagnosed glioma. Study-wide background: Most patients had radiochemotherapy with temozolomide before enrollment; others had one alone.

Time point defined: baseline, week 1 (first vaccination visit). Treatment given: pre-vaccination baseline after standard-of-care therapy. The CDR3 spans 14 residues. Germline V gives CDR1 GTSNPN, CDR2 SVGIG (reference sequence). V was pared by 3 bases and J by 0 bases, with 8 bases between. This clone was seen only a few times. The method was immunoSEQ multiplex PCR; TCRdb's version includes in-frame clones alone and lacks a portion of them. Of 70,000 to 95,000 clones in the sample, approximately 80% were seen once. This chain joins TRBV30 and TRBJ1-4; D uncertain. Sequences were derived from PBMCs, sampled from a glioma patient treated with radiotherapy, temozolomide or both. The origin of this receptor is a man aged 35-49 years with glioma. Some clones in this sample may be carry-over from other donors' samples. This chain's CDR3 is CAWRLPATNEKLFF. In DNA form, the CDR3 reads TGTGCCTGGAGACTCCCCGCAACTAATGAAAAACTGTTTTTT.